The 17 T cell receptor beta chains below all came from one sample that was sequenced in a study of shared clonotypes between healthy human individuals. Terminally differentiated effector memory CD45RA+ cells were left out of the naive CD8 fraction, which was CD45RO-negative and positively selected for CCR7. Sequenced by immunoSEQ multiplex PCR; TCRdb stores in-frame clones only, minus some. The sample contains about 1.9 million clones, 80% to 95% of which appear only once. Sequenced sample: naive CD8+ T cells from PBMCs. The receptors here all came from a man aged 18 to 29 in good health. Some clones in this sample may be carry-over from other donors' samples.

The J gene is TRBJ2-5, the V gene TRBV9, with D perhaps TRBD1 or TRBD2 (5 bases each). Germline V gives CDR1 SGDLS, CDR2 YYNGEE. Trimming stripped 3 bases from V and 5 bases from J, with 20 bases between. CDR3 length: 16 residues. The CDR3 sequence: CASSAGGWGPLETQYF. The DNA of the CDR3 is TGTGCCAGCAGCGCTGGGGGATGGGGCCCCCTCGAGACCCAGTACTTC.

This chain links TRBV4-2 with TRBJ1-5, with D tentatively TRBD1 (5 bases). The germline V gene has CDR1 LGHNA and CDR2 YNFKEQ. This CDR3 contains 14 residues. The V gene lost 2 bases and the J gene lost 4 bases, with 9 bases spanning the gap. The DNA of the CDR3 is TGTGCCAGCAGCCAAATCCAGGGAAATCAGCCCCAGCATTTT. The encoded protein is CASSQIQGNQPQHF.

The rearrangement links TRBV4-3 to TRBJ2-6, with D hard to call. Germline V gene lookup returns CDR1 LGHNA and CDR2 YSLEER. CDR3 length: 14 amino acids. Trimming removed 0 bases at V and 9 bases at J, with 9 bases between. CDR3 sequence: CASSQDRSVNVLTF. CDR3 DNA: TGCGCCAGCAGCCAAGATAGGTCAGTCAACGTCCTGACTTTC.

The chain carries TRBV11-2 and TRBJ2-7, with D possibly being TRBD1 or TRBD2 (6 bases each). The CDR3 is 15 residues long. With 10 bases removed from V and 1 base from J, the gap between germline ends came to 20 bases. Germline V gene lookup returns CDR1 SGHAT and CDR2 FQNNGV. The DNA of the CDR3 is TGTGCCACTCAGGTTGAGGGGGGCCCATCCTACGAGCAGTACTTC. This encodes CATQVEGGPSYEQYF.

The J gene is TRBJ2-7, the V gene TRBV6-1; D is unclear. Germline V gives CDR1 MNHNS, CDR2 SASEGT. V was shortened by 7 bases and J by 5 bases, with 15 bases between the two germline ends. CDR3 length equals 13 residues. The CDR3 DNA follows: TGTGCCAGCACCCCCCCCGCCAGGCACGAGCAGTACTTC. It yields the protein CASTPPARHEQYF.

This sequence joins TRBV9 and TRBJ2-1; D is possibly TRBD2 (6 bases). Germline V lookup: CDR1 SGDLS, CDR2 YYNGEE. The CDR3 is 17 residues long. Trimming took off 4 bases at V and 0 bases at J, with 17 bases between the two ends. Written as DNA, the CDR3 is TGTGCCAGCAGCCCCAGCGGGCCACGAAGCTCCTACAATGAGCAGTTCTTC. This sequence encodes CASSPSGPRSSYNEQFF. The variable domain in full, with the rest retrieved from reference TRBV9 and TRBJ2-1, is DSGVTQTPKHLITATGQRVTLRCSPRSGDLSVYWYQQSLDQGLQFLIQYYNGEERAKGNILERFSAQQFPDLHSELNLSSLELGDSALYFCASSPSGPRSSYNEQFFGPGTRLTVL.

The chain couples TRBV19 to TRBJ1-5; a possible D gene is TRBD1 (6 bases). The CDR3 consists of 14 residues. V lost 3 bases and J 7 bases, leaving 13 bases between the germline ends. CDR1 and CDR2 (germline): LNHDA, SQIVND (reference sequence). CDR3 protein: CASSIDRFRQPQHF. CDR3 sequence (DNA): TGTGCCAGTAGTATTGACAGGTTCAGGCAGCCCCAGCATTTT.

The chain combines TRBV28 with TRBJ2-7; D is possibly TRBD1 or TRBD2 (5 bases each). CDR3 length: 15 amino acids. Trimming shortened V by 6 bases and J by 1 base, and 16 bases separated the two germline ends. CDR1 MDHEN and CDR2 SYDVKM come from the germline V gene. The CDR3 bases are TGTGCCAGCAGCTTCGACCGGGACCGATCCTACGAGCAGTACTTC. The encoded protein is CASSFDRDRSYEQYF.

The J gene is TRBJ2-5, the V gene TRBV27; 10 nucleotides line up with TRBD1. V was clipped by 3 bases and J by 1 base; unmatched bases: 5. Germline CDR1 is MNHEY and CDR2 is SMNVEV (reference sequence). The CDR3 loop spans 16 amino acids. CDR3 sequence reads: CASSFRDRGPQETQYF. The CDR3 bases are TGTGCCAGCAGTTTCCGGGACAGGGGTCCCCAAGAGACCCAGTACTTC.

This clone was picked up a small number of times. Other DNA sequences within the sample encode an identical CDR3. The genes are TRBV10-3 and TRBJ2-7, with 7 bases matching TRBD2. Germline-derived CDR1 and CDR2 are ENHRY and SYGVKD. V lost 0 bases to trimming and J lost 0 bases; unmatched junction nucleotides: 2. The CDR3 is made up of 15 amino acids. The CDR3 DNA reads TGTGCCATCAGTGAGTCTGGCGGGAGCTCCTACGAGCAGTACTTC. Residues: CAISESGGSSYEQYF.

CDR3 protein: CATSRNRVETQYF. In nucleotides, the CDR3 is TGTGCCACCAGCAGAAACAGGGTAGAGACCCAGTACTTC. The V and J genes are TRBV15 and TRBJ2-5; the D gene is possibly TRBD1 (6 bases). Trimming left V 2 bases short and J 4 bases short, with 8 bases between. The V gene's germline CDR1 is LNHNV and CDR2 YYDKDF (reference sequence). CDR3 length: 13 amino acids.

The chain has TRBV7-6 and TRBJ2-1; D possibly uses TRBD1 or TRBD2 (5 bases each). The germline V and J ends were trimmed by 4 bases and 8 bases, with 18 bases remaining between them. The CDR3 consists of 15 residues. Germline V gene sequence: CDR1 SGHVS, CDR2 FNYEAQ. The CDR3 sequence: CASSYSGTNSYEQFF. The CDR3 region has the DNA TGTGCCAGCAGCTACTCCGGGACCAATTCCTATGAGCAGTTCTTC. Based on the CDR3 plus reference TRBV7-6 and TRBJ2-1, the full variable domain is GAGVSQSPRYKVTKRGQDVALRCDPISGHVSLYWYRQALGQGPEFLTYFNYEAQQDKSGLPNDRFSAERPEGSISTLTIQRTEQRDSAMYRCASSYSGTNSYEQFFGPGTRLTVL.

The chain employs TRBV4-3 and TRBJ2-5, with D unclear. The ends were cut back, 0 bases at V and 5 bases at J, with 7 bases in the middle. The CDR3 spans 13 residues. The germline V gene encodes CDR1 LGHNA and CDR2 YSLEER. The CDR3 DNA is TGCGCCAGCAGCCAAGATAGGCGCGAGACCCAGTACTTC. This translates into CASSQDRRETQYF.

About this clone itself: At the DNA level, this CDR3 is encoded by other sequences in the same sample as well. V usage is TRBV15 and J usage is TRBJ2-2; TRBD2 might be the D (5 bases). Germline V gene lookup returns CDR1 LNHNV and CDR2 YYDKDF (reference sequence). The CDR3 consists of 16 residues. Between the trimmed V and J ends, which lost 0 bases and 0 bases, there was a span of 8 bases. CDR3 sequence: CATSRDRAANTGELFF. In DNA form, the CDR3 reads TGTGCCACCAGCAGAGATCGAGCGGCGAACACCGGGGAGCTGTTTTTT.

The chain links TRBV9 to TRBJ2-3; no firm D call. V was cut by 1 base and J by 0 bases, with 9 bases left in between. Germline CDR1 and CDR2: SGDLS and YYNGEE. CDR3 length equals 15 residues. CDR3 amino acids: CASSVNGQSTDTQYF. The CDR3 DNA reads as TGTGCCAGCAGCGTAAATGGGCAAAGCACAGATACGCAGTATTTT.

The CDR3, as DNA: TGCGCCAGCAGCCAAGATGAGTACTCTGGGGCCAACGTCCTGACTTTC. This translates into CASSQDEYSGANVLTF. The V call is TRBV4-1, the J call TRBJ2-6; no clear D. V was clipped by 0 bases and J by 0 bases, with 6 bases between them. The CDR3 contains 16 residues. Germline V CDR1 and CDR2: MGHRA, YSYEKL.

The rearrangement links TRBV7-9 to TRBJ2-7, with D perhaps TRBD1 or TRBD2 (5 bases each). The CDR3 extends over 14 amino acids. Trimming cost V 6 bases and J 2 bases, with 14 bases left between them. Germline loops: CDR1 SEHNR, CDR2 FQNEAQ (reference sequence). CDR3 sequence (DNA): TGTGCCAGCAGTGGGGGTCTCCCTACCTACGAGCAGTACTTC. Protein product: CASSGGLPTYEQYF.